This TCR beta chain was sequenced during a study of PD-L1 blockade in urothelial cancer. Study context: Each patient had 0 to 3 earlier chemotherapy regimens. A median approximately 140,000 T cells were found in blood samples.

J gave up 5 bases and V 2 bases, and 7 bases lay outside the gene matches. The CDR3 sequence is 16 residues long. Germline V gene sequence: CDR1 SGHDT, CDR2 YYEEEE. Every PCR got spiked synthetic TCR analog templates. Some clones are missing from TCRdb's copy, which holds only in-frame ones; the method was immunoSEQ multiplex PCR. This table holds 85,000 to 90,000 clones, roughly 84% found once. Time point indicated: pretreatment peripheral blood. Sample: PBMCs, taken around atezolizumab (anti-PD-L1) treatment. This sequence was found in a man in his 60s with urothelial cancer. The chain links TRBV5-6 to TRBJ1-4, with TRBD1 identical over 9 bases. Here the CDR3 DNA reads TGTGCCAGCAGCTTCGGGACAGGGCTGGTCAATGAAAAACTGTTTTTT. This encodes CASSFGTGLVNEKLFF.